The 11 T cell receptor beta chains given below trace back to one sample, sequenced in a study of blood T cell repertoires in COVID-19. Profiling relied on immunoSEQ multiplex PCR, and the TCRdb table lists in-frame clones only, not all of them. The sample contains about 230,000 clones, less than 90% of which appear only once. The sample was PBMCs or T cells enriched from blood (not recorded which). The receptors originated from a woman aged 45-59 years in a cohort exposed to, infected with or recovered from COVID-19 (not recorded which).

Concerning this clone: The junction differs from germline at one of its ends, possibly a read error. The chain employs TRBV5-1 and TRBJ1-1, with a weak D call TRBD1 (5 bases). The germline gives CDR1 SGHRS, CDR2 YFSETQ. The CDR3 totals 11 residues. CDR3 loop: CASTLGHEAFF. In nucleotides, the CDR3 is TGCGCCAGCACCTTGGGGCATGAAGCTTTCTTT.

There are many counts of this clone. The gene calls are TRBV4-1 and TRBJ2-5, with D unclear. This CDR3 is built from 14 residues. Germline CDR1 is MGHRA and CDR2 is YSYEKL. Trimming removed 1 base at V and 2 bases at J, with 8 bases between. The CDR3 DNA is TGCGCCAGCAGCCAAGTACAGACACAAGAGACCCAGTACTTC. Translation gives CASSQVQTQETQYF.

This chain joins TRBV28 and TRBJ1-4, with D possibly matching TRBD1 (5 bases). The germline gives CDR1 MDHEN, CDR2 SYDVKM. The CDR3 covers 14 residues. V lost 5 bases, J lost 3 bases, and 10 bases lay in between. The chain's CDR3 is CASSPGGPNEKLFF. The CDR3 DNA sequence: TGTGCCAGCAGTCCGGGGGGTCCTAATGAAAAACTGTTTTTT.

This sequence joins TRBV29-1 and TRBJ1-1; 7 bases are a match to TRBD1. The CDR3 extends over 14 amino acids. In germline, CDR1 is SQVTM, CDR2 ANQGSEA. Trimming at V came to 7 bases and at J to 0 bases, leaving 8 bases not matched to a gene. CDR3: CSAGTVGLNTEAFF. Here the CDR3 DNA reads TGCAGCGCCGGGACAGTGGGTTTGAACACTGAAGCTTTCTTT.

The chain recombines TRBV5-4 with TRBJ1-1, with unresolved D. Germline CDR1 and CDR2: SGHNT and YYREEE (reference sequence). The CDR3 runs to 14 residues. Trimming stripped 4 bases from V and 1 base from J, with 11 bases between. The CDR3 DNA is TGTGCCAGCAGCCGGGTGGTGGGGAACACTGAAGCTTTCTTT. Translation: CASSRVVGNTEAFF.

The V gene is TRBV5-8, the J gene TRBJ1-5, with D hard to call. Trimming stripped 5 bases from V and 3 bases from J, with 15 bases between. Germline V lookup: CDR1 SGHTS, CDR2 YDEGEE. The CDR3 sequence is 15 residues long. The CDR3: CASRAWAGPNQPQHF. For the CDR3, the DNA is TGTGCCAGCAGGGCCTGGGCAGGCCCCAATCAGCCCCAGCATTTT.

Comments on this clone: A read error may produce the germline difference seen at one junction end. The chain recombines TRBV7-7 with TRBJ2-2, with TRBD1 matching 11 bases. The CDR3 has 18 residues. Germline values: CDR1 SSHAT, CDR2 FNYEAQ (reference sequence). CDR3 residues: CASSLGAGQGAFTGELFF. In nucleotides, the CDR3 is TGTGCTAGCAGCTTAGGGGCTGGACAGGGGGCTTTCACCGGGGAGCTGTTTTTT.

This clone was counted between two and nine times. The chain combines TRBV18 with TRBJ1-1; 8 nucleotides agree with TRBD1. There are 16 residues in the CDR3. Germline CDR1 and CDR2: KGHSH and LQKENI. V lost 3 bases, J lost 5 bases, and 11 bases stayed unmatched. DNA for the CDR3: TGTGCCAGCTCACCGCTGACAGGGGCAATCGGAACTGAAGCTTTCTTT. It specifies CASSPLTGAIGTEAFF. Looking up the rest from reference TRBV18 and TRBJ1-1 gives the full variable domain: NAGVMQNPRHLVRRRGQEARLRCSPMKGHSHVYWYRQLPEEGLKFMVYLQKENIIDESGMPKERFSAEFPKEGPSILRIQQVVRGDSAAYFCASSPLTGAIGTEAFFGQGTRLTVV.

The chain uses TRBV6-2 or TRBV6-3 and TRBJ1-6, with 7 bases identical to TRBD1. Trimming removed 5 bases from V and 7 bases from J; junction bases left unmatched: 5. CDR1 MNHEY and CDR2 SVGEGT come from the germline V gene. The CDR3 contains 14 residues. The CDR3 DNA follows: TGTGCCAGCAGTCTCCCAGGGGGGAATTCACCCCTCCACTTT. Amino acid sequence: CASSLPGGNSPLHF.

In its sample, this clone was seen a few times. CDR3 nucleotides: TGTGCCAGCTCACCAAGGCAGGGATTCATGAACACTGAAGCTTTCTTT. Translating gives CASSPRQGFMNTEAFF. The V gene is TRBV18, the J gene TRBJ1-1, with D tentatively TRBD1 (5 bases). Germline lookup yields CDR1 KGHSH and CDR2 LQKENI. The V gene lost 2 bases and the J gene lost 0 bases, with 13 bases spanning the gap. This CDR3 has 16 amino acids.

The V call is TRBV6-2 or TRBV6-3, the J call TRBJ2-7, with 10 bases aligning to TRBD2. V gave up 5 bases and J gave up 7 bases; unmatched junction bases: 8. Per the germline V gene, CDR1 is MNHEY and CDR2 is SVGEGT. The CDR3 loop spans 14 amino acids. CDR3 residues: CASSKSGGAEEQYF. Written as DNA, the CDR3 is TGTGCCAGCAGTAAAAGCGGGGGGGCCGAAGAGCAGTACTTC.